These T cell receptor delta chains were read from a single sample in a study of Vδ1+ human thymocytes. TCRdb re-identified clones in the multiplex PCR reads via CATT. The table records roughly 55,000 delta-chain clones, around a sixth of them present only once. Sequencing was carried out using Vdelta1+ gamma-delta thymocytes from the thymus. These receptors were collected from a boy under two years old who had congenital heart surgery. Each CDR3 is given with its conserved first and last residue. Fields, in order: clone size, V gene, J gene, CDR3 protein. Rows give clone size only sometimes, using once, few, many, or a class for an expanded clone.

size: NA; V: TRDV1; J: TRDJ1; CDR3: CALGDLSGGYQRADTDKLIF
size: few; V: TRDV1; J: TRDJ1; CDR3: CALGKRYTDKLIF
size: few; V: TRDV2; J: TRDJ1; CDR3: CACDTGGYRRTDKLIF
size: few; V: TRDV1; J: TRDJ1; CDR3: CALGVPPSCSPLGVYTDKLIF
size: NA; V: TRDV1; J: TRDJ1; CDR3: CALGEGLPTGIRTDKLIF
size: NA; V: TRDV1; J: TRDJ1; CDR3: CALGDGQLAFSYWGIRDTDKLIF
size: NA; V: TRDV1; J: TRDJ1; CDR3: CALGGWAGGYEGDKLIF
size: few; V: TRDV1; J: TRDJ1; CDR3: CALGEPSSLLGDTIKLIF
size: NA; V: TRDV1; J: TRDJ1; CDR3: CALGVTPDFLLGDTGTDKLIF
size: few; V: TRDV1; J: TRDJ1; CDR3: CALGFLRRIRGTDKLIF
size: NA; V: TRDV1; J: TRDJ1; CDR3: CALGEPAFLGDTRPVTDKLIF
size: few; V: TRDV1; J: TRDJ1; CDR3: CALGDQDAKYTDKLIF
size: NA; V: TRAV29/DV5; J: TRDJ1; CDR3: CAASVAAYTDKLIF
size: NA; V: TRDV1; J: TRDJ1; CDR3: CALGEKLPLGDTVRDHTDKLIF
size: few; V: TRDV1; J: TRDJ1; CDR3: CALGELAFLRGMTYTDKLIF
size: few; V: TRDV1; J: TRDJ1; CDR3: CALGEHLAPTGGYHKLIF
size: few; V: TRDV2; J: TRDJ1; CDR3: CACGTGYFVDRGISTDKLIF
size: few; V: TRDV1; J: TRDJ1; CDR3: CALGEGAYTDKLIF
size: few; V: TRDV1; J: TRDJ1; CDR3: CALGERGFATGGYFADKLIF
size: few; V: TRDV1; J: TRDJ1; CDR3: CALEGGYWTYTDKLIF
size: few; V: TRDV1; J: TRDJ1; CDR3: CALGTSFLLGDVALTDKLIF
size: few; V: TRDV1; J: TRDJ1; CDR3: CALGGPVVLGDTQEYTDKLIF
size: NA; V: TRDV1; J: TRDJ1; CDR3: CALSLHLLGAQNTDKLIF
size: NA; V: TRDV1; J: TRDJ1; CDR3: CALGLKVPTAPYWGYGPDKLIF
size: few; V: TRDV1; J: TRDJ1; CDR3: CALGERCSYNYWGPYTDKLIF
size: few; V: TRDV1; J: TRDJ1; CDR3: CALGPRSGGHSQYTDKLIF
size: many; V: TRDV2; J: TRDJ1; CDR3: CACDTFWGLGFDDKLIF
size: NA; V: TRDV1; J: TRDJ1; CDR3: CALGEQPYWGIDTDKLIF
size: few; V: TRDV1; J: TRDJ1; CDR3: CALGEYLPGSWGPKLIF
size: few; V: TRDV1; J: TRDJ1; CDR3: CALGELRPRVLGDQFAKLIF
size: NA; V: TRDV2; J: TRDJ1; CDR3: CACELLLGDTYTDKLIF
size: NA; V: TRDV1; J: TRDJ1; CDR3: CALGENYGGSPLTDKLIF
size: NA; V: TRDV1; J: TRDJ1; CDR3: CALGASQRHRGRNNTDKLIF
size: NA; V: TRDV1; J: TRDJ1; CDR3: CALGELPISSDKLIF
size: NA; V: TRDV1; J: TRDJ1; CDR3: CALGVSCFSTGGYDTDKLIF
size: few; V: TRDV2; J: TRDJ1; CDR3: CACVATGGYIYTDKLIF
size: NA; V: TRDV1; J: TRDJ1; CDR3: CALGEPGWSVLPWGILILIF
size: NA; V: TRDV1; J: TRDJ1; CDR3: CALGEQWGDKGNTDKLIF
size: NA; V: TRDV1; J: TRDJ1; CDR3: CALGLHWGTYTDKLIF
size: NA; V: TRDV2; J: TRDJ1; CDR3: CACNWGIQGNTDKLIF
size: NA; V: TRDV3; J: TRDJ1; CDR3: CAFSMDITRLRAGGPDYTDKLIF
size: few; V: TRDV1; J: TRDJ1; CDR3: CALGPPGDSTDKLIF
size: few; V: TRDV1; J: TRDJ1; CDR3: CALGDLHRPGVTPQYTDKLIF
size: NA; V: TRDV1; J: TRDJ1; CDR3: CALGERLVLGDYTDKLIF
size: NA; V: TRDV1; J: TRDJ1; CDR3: CALGELGLHTDKLIF
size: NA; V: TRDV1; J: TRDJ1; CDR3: CALVCRGGWSTDKLIF
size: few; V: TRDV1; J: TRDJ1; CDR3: CALGERNWDKLIF
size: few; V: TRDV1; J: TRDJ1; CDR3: CALGESWLRGVLGVTTDKLIF
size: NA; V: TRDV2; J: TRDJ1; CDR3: CACVPLLTGDTRSDKLIF
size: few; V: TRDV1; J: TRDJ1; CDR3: CAFGELRRDTSYTDKLIF
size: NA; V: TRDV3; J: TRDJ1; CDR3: CAFPAFLRLSRWGFPDKLIF